This entry describes one T cell receptor (beta chain). This specimen belongs to a study of OX40 agonist ivuxolimab in advanced cancers. TCRdb's copy holds only in-frame clones and misses some; the assay was immunoSEQ multiplex PCR. Of approximately 100,000 clones in the sample, around 90% were seen once. This CDR3 is built from 14 residues. V was pared by 1 base and J by 4 bases, with 11 bases between. Germline assignment: CDR1 SGHTA and CDR2 FQGNSA. This specimen was CD4+ or CD8+ T cells sorted from blood, taken in a trial of the OX40 agonist ivuxolimab. This TCR derives from an adult with an advanced solid tumor such as melanoma, head and neck, liver or kidney cancer. The J gene is TRBJ2-7, the V gene TRBV7-2; TRBD2 might be the D (6 bases). Written as DNA, the CDR3 is TGTGCCAGCAGCTTAGTTAGCGGCCCTTACGAGCAGTACTTC. It encodes CASSLVSGPYEQYF.